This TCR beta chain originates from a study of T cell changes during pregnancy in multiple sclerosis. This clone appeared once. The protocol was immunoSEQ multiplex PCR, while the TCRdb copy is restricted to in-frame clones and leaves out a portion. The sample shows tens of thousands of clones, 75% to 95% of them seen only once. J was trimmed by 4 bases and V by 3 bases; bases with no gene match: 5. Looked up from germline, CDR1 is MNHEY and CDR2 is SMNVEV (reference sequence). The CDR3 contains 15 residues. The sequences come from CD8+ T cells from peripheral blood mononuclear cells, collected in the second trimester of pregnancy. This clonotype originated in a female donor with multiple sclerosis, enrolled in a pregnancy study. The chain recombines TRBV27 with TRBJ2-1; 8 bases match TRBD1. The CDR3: CASSFRQGKYNEQFF. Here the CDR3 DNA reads TGTGCCAGCAGTTTCCGACAGGGGAAATACAATGAGCAGTTCTTC.